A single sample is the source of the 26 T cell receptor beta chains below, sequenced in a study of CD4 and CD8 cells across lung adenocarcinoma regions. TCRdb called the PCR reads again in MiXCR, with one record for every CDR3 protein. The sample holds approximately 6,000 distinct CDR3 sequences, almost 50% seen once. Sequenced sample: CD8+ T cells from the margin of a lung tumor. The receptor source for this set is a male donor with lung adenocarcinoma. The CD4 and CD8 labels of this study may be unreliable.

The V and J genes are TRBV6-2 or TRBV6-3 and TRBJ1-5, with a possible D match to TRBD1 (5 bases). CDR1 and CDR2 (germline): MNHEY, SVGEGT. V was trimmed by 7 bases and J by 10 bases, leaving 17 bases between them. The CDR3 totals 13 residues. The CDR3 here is CASKLTAVGPQHF. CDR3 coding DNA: TGTGCCAGCAAATTGACAGCAGTCGGACCCCAGCATTTT.

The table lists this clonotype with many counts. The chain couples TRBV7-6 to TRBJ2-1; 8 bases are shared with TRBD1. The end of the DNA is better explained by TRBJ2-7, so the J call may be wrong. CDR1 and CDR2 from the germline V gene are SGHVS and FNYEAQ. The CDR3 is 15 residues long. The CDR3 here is CASSLRGTGLYEQYF. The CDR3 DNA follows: TGTGCCAGCAGCCTCCGAGGGACAGGTCTCTACGAGCAGTACTTC.

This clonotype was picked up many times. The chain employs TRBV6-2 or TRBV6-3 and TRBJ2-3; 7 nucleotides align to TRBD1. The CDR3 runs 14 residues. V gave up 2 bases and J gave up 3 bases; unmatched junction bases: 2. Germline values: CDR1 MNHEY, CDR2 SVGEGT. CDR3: CASSYGQETDTQYF. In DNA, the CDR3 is TGTGCCAGCAGTTACGGACAGGAAACAGATACGCAGTATTTT.

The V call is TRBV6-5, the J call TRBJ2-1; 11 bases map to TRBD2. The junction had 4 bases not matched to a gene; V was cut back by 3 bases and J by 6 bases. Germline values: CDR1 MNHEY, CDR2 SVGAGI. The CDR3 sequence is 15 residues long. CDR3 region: CASSYGLAGFNEQFF. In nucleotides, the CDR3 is TGTGCCAGCAGTTATGGACTAGCGGGTTTCAATGAGCAGTTCTTC.

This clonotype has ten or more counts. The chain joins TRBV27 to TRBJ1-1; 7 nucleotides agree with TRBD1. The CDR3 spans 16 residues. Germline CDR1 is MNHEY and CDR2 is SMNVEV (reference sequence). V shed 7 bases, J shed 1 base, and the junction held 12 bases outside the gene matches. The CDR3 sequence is CASNIGRGRSNTEAFF. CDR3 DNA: TGTGCCAGCAACATCGGGAGGGGGCGATCGAACACTGAAGCTTTCTTT.

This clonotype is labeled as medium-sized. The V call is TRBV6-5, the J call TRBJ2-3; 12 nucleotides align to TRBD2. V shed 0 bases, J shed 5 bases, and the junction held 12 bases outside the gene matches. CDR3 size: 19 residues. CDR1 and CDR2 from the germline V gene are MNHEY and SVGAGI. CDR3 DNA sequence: TGTGCCAGCAGTTACTCGATACGGCTAGCGGGGGGGCCTGGAGATACGCAGTATTTT. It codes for CASSYSIRLAGGPGDTQYF.

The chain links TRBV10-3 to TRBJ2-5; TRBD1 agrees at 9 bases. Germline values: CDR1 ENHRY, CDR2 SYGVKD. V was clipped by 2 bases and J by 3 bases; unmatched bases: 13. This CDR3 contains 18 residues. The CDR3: CAISEPNPQGAIKETQYF. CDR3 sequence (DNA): TGTGCCATCAGTGAGCCGAATCCACAGGGGGCCATCAAAGAGACCCAGTACTTC.

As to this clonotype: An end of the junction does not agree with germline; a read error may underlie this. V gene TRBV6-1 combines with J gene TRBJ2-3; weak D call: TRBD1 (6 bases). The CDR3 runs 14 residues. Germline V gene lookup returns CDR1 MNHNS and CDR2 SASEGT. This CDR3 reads CASNGGRDKDTQYF. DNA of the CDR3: TGTGCCAGCAATGGGGGCCGTGACAAAGATACCCAGTATTTC.

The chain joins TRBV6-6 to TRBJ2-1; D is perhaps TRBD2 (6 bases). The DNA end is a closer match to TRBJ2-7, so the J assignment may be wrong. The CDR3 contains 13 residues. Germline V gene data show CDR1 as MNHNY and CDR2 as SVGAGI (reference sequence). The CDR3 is CASSYRETYEQYF. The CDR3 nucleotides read TGTGCCAGCAGCTACCGGGAGACCTACGAGCAGTACTTC.

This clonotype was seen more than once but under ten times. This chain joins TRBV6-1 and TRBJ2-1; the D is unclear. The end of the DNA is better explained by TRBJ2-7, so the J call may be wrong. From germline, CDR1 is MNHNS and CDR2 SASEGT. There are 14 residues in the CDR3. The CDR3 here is CASSVGPEGDEQYF. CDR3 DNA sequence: TGTGCCAGCAGTGTGGGCCCTGAAGGTGACGAGCAGTACTTC.

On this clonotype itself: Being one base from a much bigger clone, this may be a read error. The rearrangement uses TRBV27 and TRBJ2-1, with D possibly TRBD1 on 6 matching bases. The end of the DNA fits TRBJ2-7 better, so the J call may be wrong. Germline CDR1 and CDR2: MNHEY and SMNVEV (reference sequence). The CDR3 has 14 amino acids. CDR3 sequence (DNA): TGTGCCAGCAGTTTTGGTAGGGGGTACCACGAGCAGTACTTC. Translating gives CASSFGRGYHEQYF.

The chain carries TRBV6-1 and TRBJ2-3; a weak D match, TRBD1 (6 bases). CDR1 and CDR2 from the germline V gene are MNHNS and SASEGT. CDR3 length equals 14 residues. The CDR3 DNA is TGTGCGGGCAATGGGGGCCCGAACAAAGAGACGCAGTATTTT. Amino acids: CAGNGGPNKETQYF.

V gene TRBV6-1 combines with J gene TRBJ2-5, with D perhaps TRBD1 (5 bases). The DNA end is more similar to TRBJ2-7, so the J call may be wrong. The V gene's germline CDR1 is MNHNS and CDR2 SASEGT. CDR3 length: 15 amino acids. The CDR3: CASSDSMVGPYEQYF. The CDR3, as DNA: TGTGCCAGCAGTGATAGCATGGTGGGGCCCTACGAGCAGTACTTC.

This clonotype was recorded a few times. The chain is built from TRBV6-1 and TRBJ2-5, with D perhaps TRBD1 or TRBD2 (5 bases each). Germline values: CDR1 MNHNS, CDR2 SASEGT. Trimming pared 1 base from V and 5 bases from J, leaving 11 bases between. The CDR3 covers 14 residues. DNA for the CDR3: TGTGCCAGCAGTGAAGGTGGGACCCTGGAGACCCAGTACTTC. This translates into CASSEGGTLETQYF.

The CDR3 here is CASSLELGGALPELFF. DNA for the CDR3: TGCGCCAGCAGCTTGGAACTCGGCGGAGCCCTCCCGGAACTGTTTTTT. J is TRBJ1-4 and V is TRBV5-1; D is uncertain. V dropped 0 bases and J dropped 12 bases, with 21 bases sitting between them. CDR3 size: 16 residues. Looked up from germline, CDR1 is SGHRS and CDR2 is YFSETQ.

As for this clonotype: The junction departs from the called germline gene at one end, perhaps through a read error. Here the CDR3 DNA reads TGTGCCAGCAGTACCCAAGCGGGGTCGCGCACAGGGAAGCAGTTTTTT. This gives the protein CASSTQAGSRTGKQFF. The chain has TRBV6-1 and TRBJ2-3, with a possible D match to TRBD2 (7 bases). CDR1 is MNHNS, CDR2 SASEGT, per germline. The CDR3 spans 16 residues.

CDR3: CASSQGVIEQFF. CDR3 in DNA: TGTGCCAGCAGCCAAGGGGTTATAGAGCAGTTCTTC. The V call is TRBV3-1, the J call TRBJ2-1, with D hard to call. CDR1 LGHDT and CDR2 YNNKEL come from the germline V gene (reference sequence). Trimming cost V 1 base and J 10 bases, with 8 bases left between them. This CDR3 is 12 amino acids long.

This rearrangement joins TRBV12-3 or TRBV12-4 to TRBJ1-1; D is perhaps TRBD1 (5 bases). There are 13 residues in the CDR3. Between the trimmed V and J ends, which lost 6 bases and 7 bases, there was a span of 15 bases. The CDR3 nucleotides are TGTGCCAGCAGGTTCCTCGGGACCGTTGAAGCTTTCTTT. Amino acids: CASRFLGTVEAFF.

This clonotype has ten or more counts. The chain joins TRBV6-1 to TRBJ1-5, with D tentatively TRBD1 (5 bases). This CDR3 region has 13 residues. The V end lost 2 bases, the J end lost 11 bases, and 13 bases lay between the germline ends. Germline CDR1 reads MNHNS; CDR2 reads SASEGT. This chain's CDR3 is CASSENKGRSQHF. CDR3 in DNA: TGTGCCAGCAGTGAAAATAAGGGGCGGTCCCAGCATTTT.

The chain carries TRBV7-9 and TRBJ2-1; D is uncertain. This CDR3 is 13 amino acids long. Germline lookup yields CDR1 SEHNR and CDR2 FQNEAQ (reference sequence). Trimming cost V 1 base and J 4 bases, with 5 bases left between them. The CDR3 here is CASSLDTYNEQFF. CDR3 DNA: TGTGCCAGCAGCTTAGACACTTACAATGAGCAGTTCTTC.

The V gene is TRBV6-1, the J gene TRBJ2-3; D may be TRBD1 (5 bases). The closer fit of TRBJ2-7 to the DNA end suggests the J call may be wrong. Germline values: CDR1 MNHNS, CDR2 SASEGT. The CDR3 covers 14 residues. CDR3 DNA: TGTGCCAGCAGTCGAACACAGGACCTTGATACGCAGTACTTC. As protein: CASSRTQDLDTQYF.

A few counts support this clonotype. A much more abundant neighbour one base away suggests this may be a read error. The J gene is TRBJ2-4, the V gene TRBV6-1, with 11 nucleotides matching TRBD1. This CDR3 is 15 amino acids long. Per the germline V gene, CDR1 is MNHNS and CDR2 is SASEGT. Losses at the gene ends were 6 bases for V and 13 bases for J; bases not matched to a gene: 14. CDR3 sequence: CASSLDRGLNNEQYF. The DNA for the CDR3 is TGTGCCAGCAGCCTGGACAGGGGGCTCAACAATGAGCAGTACTTC.

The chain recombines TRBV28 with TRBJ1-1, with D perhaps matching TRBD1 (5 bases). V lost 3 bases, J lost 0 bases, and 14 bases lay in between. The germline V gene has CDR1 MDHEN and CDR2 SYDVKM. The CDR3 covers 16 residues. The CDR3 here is CASSFNVGTMNTEAFF. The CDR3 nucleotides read TGTGCCAGCAGTTTTAATGTTGGGACCATGAACACTGAAGCTTTCTTT.

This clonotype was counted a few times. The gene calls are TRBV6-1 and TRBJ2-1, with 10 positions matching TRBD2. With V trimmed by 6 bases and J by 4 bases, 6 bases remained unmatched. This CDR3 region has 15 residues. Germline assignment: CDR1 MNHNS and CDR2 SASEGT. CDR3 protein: CASSPASGGYNEQFF. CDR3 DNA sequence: TGTGCCAGCAGCCCGGCTAGCGGGGGTTACAATGAGCAGTTCTTC.

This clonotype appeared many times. The CDR3, as DNA: TGCGCCAGCAGTCCCGGGACAGTTACCTACGAGCAGTACTTC. Encoded protein: CASSPGTVTYEQYF. This chain links TRBV4-1 with TRBJ2-5; 7 nucleotides line up with TRBD1. The J call could be wrong; TRBJ2-7 is a better fit for the DNA end. Per the germline V gene, CDR1 is MGHRA and CDR2 is YSYEKL. This CDR3 spans 14 amino acids.

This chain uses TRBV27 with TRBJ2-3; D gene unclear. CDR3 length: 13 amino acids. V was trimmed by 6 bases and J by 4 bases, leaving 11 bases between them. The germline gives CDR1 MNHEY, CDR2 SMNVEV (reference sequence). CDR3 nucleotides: TGTGCCAGCAGCCTACTTGACGCAGATACGCAGTATTTT. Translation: CASSLLDADTQYF.